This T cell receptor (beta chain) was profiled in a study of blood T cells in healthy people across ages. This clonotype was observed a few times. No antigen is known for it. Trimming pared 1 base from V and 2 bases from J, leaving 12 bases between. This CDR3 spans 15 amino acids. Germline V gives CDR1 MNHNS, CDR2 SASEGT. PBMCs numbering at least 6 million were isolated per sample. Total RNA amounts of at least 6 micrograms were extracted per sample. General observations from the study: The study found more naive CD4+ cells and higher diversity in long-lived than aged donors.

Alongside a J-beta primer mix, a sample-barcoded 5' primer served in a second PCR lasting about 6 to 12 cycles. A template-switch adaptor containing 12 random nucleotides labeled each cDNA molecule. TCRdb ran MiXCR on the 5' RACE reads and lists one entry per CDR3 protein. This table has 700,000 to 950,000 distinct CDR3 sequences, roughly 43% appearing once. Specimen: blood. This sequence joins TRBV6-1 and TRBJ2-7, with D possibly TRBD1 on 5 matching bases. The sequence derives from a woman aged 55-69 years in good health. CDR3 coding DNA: TGTGCCAGCAGTGAAGGTCAGGGCACGCCCTACGAGCAGTACTTC. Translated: CASSEGQGTPYEQYF.